This is a list of T cell receptor beta chains from one sample in a study of shared clonotypes between healthy human individuals. Clones were sequenced by immunoSEQ multiplex PCR, and TCRdb holds only the in-frame ones, with some missing. The sample includes about 95,000 clones, roughly two thirds of them seen just once. The sequenced material came from memory CD8+ T cells sorted from blood. These receptors originate from a man younger than 40 in good health. The CDR3 runs from the conserved cysteine through the conserved F or W. The order of the fields is D gene, J gene, V gene, clone size, CDR3 length, CDR3 DNA, CDR3 protein. D genes are given only for firm matches. Only part of the rows carry a size: once, few, many, or a class if the clone is expanded.

>.|TRBJ2-2|TRBV19|.|17
TGTGCCAGTAGTCCCCTTCGTCGAGGGCTCGTCACCGGGGAGCTGTTTTTT
CASSPLRRGLVTGELFF
>.|TRBJ1-5|TRBV5-6|.|16
TGTGCCAGCAGCTTGAAACAGTATTATAGCAATCAGCCCCAGCATTTT
CASSLKQYYSNQPQHF
>.|TRBJ1-2|TRBV6-1|few|16
TGTGCCAGCAGTGAAGCGGTGGCAGGGGTTGGCTATGGCTACACCTTC
CASSEAVAGVGYGYTF
>TRBD1|TRBJ1-5|TRBV10-2|.|16
TGCGCCAGCAGGACAGGGACAGGGGGCGCGAATCAGCCCCAGCATTTT
CASRTGTGGANQPQHF
>TRBD2|TRBJ2-5|TRBV5-1|.|15
TGCGCCAGCAGCTCGGCCGGGACTAGCGAAGAGACCCAGTACTTC
CASSSAGTSEETQYF
>.|TRBJ2-5|TRBV19|.|15
TGTGCCAGTAGTATAGGGGAAGGGTGGCGAGAGACCCAGTACTTC
CASSIGEGWRETQYF
>.|TRBJ2-7|TRBV7-9|many|16
TGTGCCAGCAGCTTAAACCCGACAGGAAGGCTCTACGAGCAGTACTTC
CASSLNPTGRLYEQYF
>.|TRBJ2-7|TRBV7-9|.|17
TGTGCCAGCAGCTTTCTACGGTTCGGGTTGAGCTCCTACGAGCAGTACTTC
CASSFLRFGLSSYEQYF
>.|TRBJ2-7|TRBV6-1|once|15
TGTGCCAGCAGAACGGGCGGGGCCGTGGTGGGCGAGCAGTACTTC
CASRTGGAVVGEQYF
>TRBD2|TRBJ2-3|TRBV6-4|.|16
TGTGCCAGCAGCTCACTAGCGGGAGGGCCGTCAGATACGCAGTATTTT
CASSSLAGGPSDTQYF
>.|TRBJ2-7|TRBV2|many|17
TGTGCCAGCAGTGAAGACCGTCCGGCAGGGGGGACCTACGAGCAGTACTTC
CASSEDRPAGGTYEQYF
>.|TRBJ1-2|TRBV11-2|.|12
TGTGCCAGCAGCTTCGGCGCAGCGAGCTACACCTTC
CASSFGAASYTF
>TRBD1|TRBJ2-2|TRBV10-3|.|16
TGTGCCATCAGGCTGGACAGGGGGCTATTAACCGGGGAGCTGTTTTTT
CAIRLDRGLLTGELFF
>.|TRBJ2-2|TRBV27|.|15
TGTGCCAGCAAACTTGGGGGCGGGTACACCGGGGAGCTGTTTTTT
CASKLGGGYTGELFF